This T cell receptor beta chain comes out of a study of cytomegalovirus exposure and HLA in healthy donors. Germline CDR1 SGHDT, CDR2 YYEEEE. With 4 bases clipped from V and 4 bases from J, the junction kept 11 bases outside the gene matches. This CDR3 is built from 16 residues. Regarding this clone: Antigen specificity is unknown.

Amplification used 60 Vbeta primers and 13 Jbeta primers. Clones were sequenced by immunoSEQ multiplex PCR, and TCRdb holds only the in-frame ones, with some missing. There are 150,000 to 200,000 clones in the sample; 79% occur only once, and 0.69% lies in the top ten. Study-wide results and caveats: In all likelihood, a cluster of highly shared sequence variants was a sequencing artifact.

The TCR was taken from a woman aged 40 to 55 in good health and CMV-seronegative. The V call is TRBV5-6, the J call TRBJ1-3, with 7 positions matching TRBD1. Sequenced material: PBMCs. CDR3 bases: TGTGCCAGCAGCCACCCAGGGGGGACGGCGGGAAACACCATATATTTT. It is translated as CASSHPGGTAGNTIYF.